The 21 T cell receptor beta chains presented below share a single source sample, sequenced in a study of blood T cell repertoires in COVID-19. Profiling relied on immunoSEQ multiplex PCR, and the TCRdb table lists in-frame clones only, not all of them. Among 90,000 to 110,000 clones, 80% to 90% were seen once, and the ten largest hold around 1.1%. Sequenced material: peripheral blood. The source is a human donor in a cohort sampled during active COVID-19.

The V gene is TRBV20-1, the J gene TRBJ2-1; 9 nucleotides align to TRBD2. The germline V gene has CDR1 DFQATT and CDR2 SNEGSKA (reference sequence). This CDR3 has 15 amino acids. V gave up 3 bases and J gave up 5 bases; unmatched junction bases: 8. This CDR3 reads CSASPPQRGDNEQFF. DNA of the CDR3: TGCAGTGCTAGTCCCCCCCAGCGGGGGGACAATGAGCAGTTCTTC.

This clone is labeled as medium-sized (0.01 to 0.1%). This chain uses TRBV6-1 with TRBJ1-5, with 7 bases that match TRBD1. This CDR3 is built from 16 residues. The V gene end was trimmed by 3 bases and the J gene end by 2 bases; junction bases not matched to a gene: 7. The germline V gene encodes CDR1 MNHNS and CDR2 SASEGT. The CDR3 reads CASSEGLGTGNQPQHF. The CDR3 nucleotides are TGTGCCAGCAGTGAGGGCCTAGGGACAGGCAATCAGCCCCAGCATTTT.

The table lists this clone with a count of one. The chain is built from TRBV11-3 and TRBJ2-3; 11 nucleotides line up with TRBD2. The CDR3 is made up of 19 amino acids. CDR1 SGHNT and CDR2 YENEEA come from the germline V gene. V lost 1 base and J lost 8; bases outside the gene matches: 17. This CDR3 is CASSLVGRASGGRTPTQYF. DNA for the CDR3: TGTGCCAGCAGCTTAGTTGGTAGGGCTAGCGGGGGGAGAACTCCTACGCAGTATTTT. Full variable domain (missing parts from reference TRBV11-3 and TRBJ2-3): EAGVVQSPRYKIIEKKQPVAFWCNPISGHNTLYWYLQNLGQGPELLIRYENEEAVDDSQLPKDRFSAERLKGVDSTLKIQPAELGDSAVYLCASSLVGRASGGRTPTQYFGPGTRLTVL.

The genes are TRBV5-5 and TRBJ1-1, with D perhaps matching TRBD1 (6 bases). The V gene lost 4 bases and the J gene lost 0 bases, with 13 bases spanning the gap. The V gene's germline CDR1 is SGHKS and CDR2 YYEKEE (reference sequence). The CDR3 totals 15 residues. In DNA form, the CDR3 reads TGTGCCAGCAGCCCGACAGGTCACATGAACACTGAAGCTTTCTTT. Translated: CASSPTGHMNTEAFF. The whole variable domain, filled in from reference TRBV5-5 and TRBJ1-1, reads DAGVTQSPTHLIKTRGQQVTLRCSPISGHKSVSWYQQVLGQGPQFIFQYYEKEERGRGNFPDRFSARQFPNYSSELNVNALLLGDSALYLCASSPTGHMNTEAFFGQGTRLTVV.

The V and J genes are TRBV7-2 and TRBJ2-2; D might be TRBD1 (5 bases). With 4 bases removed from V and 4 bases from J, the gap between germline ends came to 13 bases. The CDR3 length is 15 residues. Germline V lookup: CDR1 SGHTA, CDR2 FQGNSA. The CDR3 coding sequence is TGTGCCAGCAGCTCCCAGGGTCCGGGCACCGGGGAGCTGTTTTTT. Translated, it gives CASSSQGPGTGELFF.

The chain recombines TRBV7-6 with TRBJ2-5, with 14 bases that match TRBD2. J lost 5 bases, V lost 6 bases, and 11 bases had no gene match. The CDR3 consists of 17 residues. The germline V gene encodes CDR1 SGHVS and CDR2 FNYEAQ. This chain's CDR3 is CASRGGTSGSSGETQYF. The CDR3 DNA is TGTGCCAGCAGAGGCGGGACTAGCGGGAGTAGTGGGGAGACCCAGTACTTC.

The CDR3 spells CASSLRSGRNEQFF. CDR3 coding DNA: TGTGCCAGCAGCTTAAGGTCAGGGCGCAATGAGCAGTTCTTC. J is TRBJ2-1 and V is TRBV7-3; possible D gene TRBD1, 5 bases. This CDR3 region has 14 residues. V gave up 1 base and J gave up 6 bases, with 10 bases separating them. Germline V lookup: CDR1 SGHTA, CDR2 FQGTGA. Complete variable domain (other parts from reference TRBV7-3 and TRBJ2-1): GAGVSQTPSNKVTEKGKYVELRCDPISGHTALYWYRQSLGQGPEFLIYFQGTGAADDSGLPNDRFFAVRPEGSVSTLKIQRTERGDSAVYLCASSLRSGRNEQFFGPGTRLTVL.

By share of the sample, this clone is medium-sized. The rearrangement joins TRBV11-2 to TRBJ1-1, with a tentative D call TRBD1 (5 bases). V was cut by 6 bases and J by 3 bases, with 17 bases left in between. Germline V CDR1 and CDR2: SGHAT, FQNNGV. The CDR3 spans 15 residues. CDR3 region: CASSRTDSGYTEAFF. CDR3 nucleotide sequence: TGTGCCAGCAGTCGAACTGACAGTGGTTACACTGAAGCTTTCTTT.

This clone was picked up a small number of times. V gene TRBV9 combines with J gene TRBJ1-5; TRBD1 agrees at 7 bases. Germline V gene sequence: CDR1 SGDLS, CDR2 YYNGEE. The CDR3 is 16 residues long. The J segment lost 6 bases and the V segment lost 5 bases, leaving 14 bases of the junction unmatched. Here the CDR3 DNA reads TGTGCCAGCAGAGGGACAGATGCTGAAAGGTTTCAGCCCCAGCATTTT. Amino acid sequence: CASRGTDAERFQPQHF.

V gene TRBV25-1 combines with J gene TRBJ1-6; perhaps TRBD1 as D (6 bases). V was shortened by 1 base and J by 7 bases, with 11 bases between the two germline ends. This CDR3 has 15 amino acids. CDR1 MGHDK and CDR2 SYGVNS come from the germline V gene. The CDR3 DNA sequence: TGTGCCAGCAGTGAATTTGGCCAGGGGAATTCACCCCTCCACTTT. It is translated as CASSEFGQGNSPLHF. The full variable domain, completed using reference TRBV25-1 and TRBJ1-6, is EADIYQTPRYLVIGTGKKITLECSQTMGHDKMYWYQQDPGMELHLIHYSYGVNSTEKGDLSSESTVSRIRTEHFPLTLESARPSHTSQYLCASSEFGQGNSPLHFGNGTRLTVT.

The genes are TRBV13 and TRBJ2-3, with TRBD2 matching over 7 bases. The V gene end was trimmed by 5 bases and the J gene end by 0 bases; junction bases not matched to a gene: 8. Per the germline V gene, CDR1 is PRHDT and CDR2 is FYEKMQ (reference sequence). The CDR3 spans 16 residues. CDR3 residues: CASSTLSGKSTDTQYF. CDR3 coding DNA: TGTGCCAGCAGCACCCTCAGCGGGAAAAGCACAGATACGCAGTATTTT.

CDR3 residues: CASSLGGSYEQYF. CDR3 bases: TGTGCCAGCAGCCTCGGGGGTAGCTACGAGCAGTACTTC. The J gene is TRBJ2-7, the V gene TRBV11-1; possibly TRBD2 for D (6 bases). Germline values: CDR1 SGHAT, CDR2 FQDESV (reference sequence). This CDR3 comprises 13 residues. V was clipped by 5 bases and J by 3 bases, with 11 bases between them.

CDR3 in amino acids: CASSLQPGHFPYNEQFF. CDR3 coding DNA: TGTGCCAGCAGTTTACAACCGGGACACTTCCCCTACAATGAGCAGTTCTTC. The chain recombines TRBV7-2 with TRBJ2-1, with D perhaps TRBD1 (6 bases). The CDR3 totals 17 residues. The germline V and J ends were trimmed by 6 bases and 2 bases, with 20 bases remaining between them. The germline gives CDR1 SGHTA, CDR2 FQGNSA.

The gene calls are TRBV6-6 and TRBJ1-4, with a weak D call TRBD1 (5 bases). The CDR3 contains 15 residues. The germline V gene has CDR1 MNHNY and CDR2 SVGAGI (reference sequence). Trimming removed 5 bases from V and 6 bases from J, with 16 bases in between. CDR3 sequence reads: CASSNGGTRHEKLFF. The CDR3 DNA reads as TGTGCCAGCAGTAACGGGGGGACCCGCCATGAAAAACTGTTTTTT.

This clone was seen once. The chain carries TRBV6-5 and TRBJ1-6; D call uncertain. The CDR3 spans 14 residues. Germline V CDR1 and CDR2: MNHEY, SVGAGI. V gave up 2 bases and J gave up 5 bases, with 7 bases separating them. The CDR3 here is CASSYETNNSPLHF. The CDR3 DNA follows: TGTGCCAGCAGTTACGAGACTAATAATTCACCCCTCCACTTT.

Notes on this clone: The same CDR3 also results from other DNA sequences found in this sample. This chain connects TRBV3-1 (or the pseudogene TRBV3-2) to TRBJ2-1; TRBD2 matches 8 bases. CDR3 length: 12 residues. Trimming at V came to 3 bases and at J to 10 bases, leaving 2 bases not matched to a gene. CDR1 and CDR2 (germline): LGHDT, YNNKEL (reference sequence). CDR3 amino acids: CASSQVAGEQFF. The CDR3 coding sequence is TGTGCCAGCAGCCAGGTAGCGGGGGAGCAGTTCTTC.

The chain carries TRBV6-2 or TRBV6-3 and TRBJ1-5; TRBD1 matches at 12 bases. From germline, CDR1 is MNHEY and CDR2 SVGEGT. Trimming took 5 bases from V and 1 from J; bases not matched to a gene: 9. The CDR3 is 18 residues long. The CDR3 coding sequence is TGTGCCAGCAGTACGGGGGGGACAGGGGGCTTAAGCAATCAGCCCCAGCATTTT. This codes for CASSTGGTGGLSNQPQHF.

The CDR3 DNA is TGTGCCAGCAGTGAGTGGCAGAGCACAGATACGCAGTATTTT. This sequence encodes CASSEWQSTDTQYF. The V gene is TRBV6-1, the J gene TRBJ2-3; D remains ambiguous. The germline V gene has CDR1 MNHNS and CDR2 SASEGT. Trimming shortened V by 3 bases and J by 0 bases, and 7 bases separated the two germline ends. The CDR3 consists of 14 residues.

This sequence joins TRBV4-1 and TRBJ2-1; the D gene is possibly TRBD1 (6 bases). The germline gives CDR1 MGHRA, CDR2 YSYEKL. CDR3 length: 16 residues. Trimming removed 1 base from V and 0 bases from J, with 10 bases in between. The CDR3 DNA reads TGCGCCAGCAGCCAAGGAGGACAGAGCTCCTACAATGAGCAGTTCTTC. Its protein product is CASSQGGQSSYNEQFF.

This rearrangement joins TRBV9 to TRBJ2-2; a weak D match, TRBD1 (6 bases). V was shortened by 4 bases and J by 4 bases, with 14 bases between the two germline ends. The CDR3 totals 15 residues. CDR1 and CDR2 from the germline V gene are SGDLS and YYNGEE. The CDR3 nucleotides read TGTGCCAGCAGCCCAGTAAGGGGGACCACCGGGGAGCTGTTTTTT. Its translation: CASSPVRGTTGELFF.

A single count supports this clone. CDR3 amino acids: CASSLKDRADSPLHF. DNA for the CDR3: TGTGCCAGCAGTTTAAAGGACAGGGCTGATTCACCCCTCCACTTT. This chain uses TRBV28 with TRBJ1-6; 8 bases line up with TRBD1. Germline V gene sequence: CDR1 MDHEN, CDR2 SYDVKM. The CDR3 has 15 residues. After removal of 2 bases from V and 8 bases from J, the junction contained 5 bases not matched to a gene.